The present entry profiles one T cell receptor beta chain with its context. Its target is unknown. Combining a sample-barcoded 5' primer with a J-beta primer mix, a second PCR ran for roughly 7 to 12 cycles. The authors tagged each cDNA molecule using a template-switch adaptor with 12 random nucleotides. MiXCR was run by TCRdb on the 5' RACE reads, yielding one entry per CDR3 protein. The sample shows hundreds of thousands of distinct CDR3 sequences, about half of them seen only once. The CDR3 runs 16 residues. V was trimmed by 1 base and J by 0 bases, leaving 12 bases between them. Germline-derived CDR1 and CDR2 are SGHVS and FQNEAQ. This specimen belongs to a study of blood T cells in healthy people across ages. Study outcomes and limitations: Compared with aged donors, long-lived donors showed fewer expanded clones, suggesting selection. Observed TCR beta diversity showed a strong correlation with the percentage of naive T cells as measured by flow cytometry.

The rearrangement joins TRBV7-8 to TRBJ1-1; D possibly corresponds to TRBD1 (5 bases). The specimen was blood. The receptor comes from an older woman in good health. CDR3 sequence: CASSLVGGYLNTEAFF. In nucleotides, the CDR3 is TGTGCCAGCAGCTTAGTCGGGGGATACTTGAACACTGAAGCTTTCTTT.